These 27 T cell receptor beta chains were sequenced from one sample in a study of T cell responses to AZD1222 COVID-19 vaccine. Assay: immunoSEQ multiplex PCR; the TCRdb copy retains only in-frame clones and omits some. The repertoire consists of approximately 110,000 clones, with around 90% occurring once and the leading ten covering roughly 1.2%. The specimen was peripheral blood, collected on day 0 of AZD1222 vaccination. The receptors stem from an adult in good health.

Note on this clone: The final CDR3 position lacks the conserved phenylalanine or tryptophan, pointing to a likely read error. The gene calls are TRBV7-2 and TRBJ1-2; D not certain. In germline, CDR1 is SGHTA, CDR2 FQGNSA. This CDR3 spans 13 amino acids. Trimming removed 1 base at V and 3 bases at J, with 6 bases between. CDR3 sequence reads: CASSLELYYGYTL. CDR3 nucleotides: TGTGCCAGCAGCTTAGAGTTATACTATGGCTACACCCTC.

CDR3: CASSQRNNYGYTF. The CDR3 DNA sequence: TGTGCCAGCAGTCAGAGAAATAACTATGGCTACACCTTC. This chain links TRBV6-5 with TRBJ1-2; D remains unclear. Trimming shortened V by 5 bases and J by 1 base, and 8 bases separated the two germline ends. Germline V gene data show CDR1 as MNHEY and CDR2 as SVGAGI. The CDR3 sequence is 13 residues long.

Written as DNA, the CDR3 is TGTGCCAGCAGTGACTCGACGGGGGCTGAAGCTTTCTTT. This codes for CASSDSTGAEAFF. The V and J genes are TRBV6-4 and TRBJ1-1; the D gene is possibly TRBD1 (5 bases). The germline gives CDR1 MRHNA, CDR2 SNTAGT. V was trimmed by 0 bases and J by 6 bases, leaving 8 bases between them. The CDR3 contains 13 residues.

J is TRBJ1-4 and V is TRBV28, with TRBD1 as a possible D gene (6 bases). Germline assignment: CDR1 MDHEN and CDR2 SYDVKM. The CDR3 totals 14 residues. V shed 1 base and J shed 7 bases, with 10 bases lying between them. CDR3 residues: CASSLSQGGEKLFF. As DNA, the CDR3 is TGTGCCAGCAGTTTATCACAGGGCGGTGAAAAACTGTTTTTT. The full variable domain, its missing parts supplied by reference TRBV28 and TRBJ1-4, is DVKVTQSSRYLVKRTGEKVFLECVQDMDHENMFWYRQDPGLGLRLIYFSYDVKMKEKGDIPEGYSVSREKKERFSLILESASTNQTSMYLCASSLSQGGEKLFFGSGTQLSVL.

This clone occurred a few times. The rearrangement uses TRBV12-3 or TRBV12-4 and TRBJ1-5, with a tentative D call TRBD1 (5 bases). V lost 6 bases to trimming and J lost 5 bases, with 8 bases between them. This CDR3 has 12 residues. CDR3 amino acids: CASRLTDQPQHF. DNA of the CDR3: TGTGCCAGCAGACTGACAGATCAGCCCCAGCATTTT.

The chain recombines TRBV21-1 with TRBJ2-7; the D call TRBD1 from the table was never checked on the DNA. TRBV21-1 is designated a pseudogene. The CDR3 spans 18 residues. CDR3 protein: CASSKKGLMSDKSYEQYF. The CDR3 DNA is TGTGCCAGCAGCAAAAAGGGGCTCATGTCGGATAAATCCTACGAGCAGTACTTC.

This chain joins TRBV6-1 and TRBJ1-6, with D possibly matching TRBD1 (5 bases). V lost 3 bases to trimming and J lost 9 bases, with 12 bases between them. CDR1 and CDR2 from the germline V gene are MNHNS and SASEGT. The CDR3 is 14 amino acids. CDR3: CASSDLGAPSPLHF. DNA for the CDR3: TGTGCCAGCAGTGATCTAGGGGCCCCTTCACCCCTCCACTTT.

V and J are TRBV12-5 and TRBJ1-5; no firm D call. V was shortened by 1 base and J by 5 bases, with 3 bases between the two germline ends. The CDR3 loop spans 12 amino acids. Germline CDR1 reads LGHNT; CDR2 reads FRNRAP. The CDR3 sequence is CASGLGDQPQHF. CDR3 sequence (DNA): TGTGCTAGTGGTTTGGGAGATCAGCCCCAGCATTTT.

CDR3 coding DNA: TGTGCCAGCAGTTTTACAGGGACTGGTTACGAGCAGTACTTC. Protein product: CASSFTGTGYEQYF. The V and J genes are TRBV27 and TRBJ2-7; D is perhaps TRBD1 or TRBD2 (6 bases each). The CDR3 sequence is 14 residues long. V lost 3 bases and J 4 bases, leaving 13 bases between the germline ends. Germline V CDR1 and CDR2: MNHEY, SMNVEV (reference sequence).

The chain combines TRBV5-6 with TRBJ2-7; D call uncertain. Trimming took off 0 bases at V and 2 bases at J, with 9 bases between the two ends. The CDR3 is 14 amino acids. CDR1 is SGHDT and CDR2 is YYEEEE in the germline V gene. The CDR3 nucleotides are TGTGCCAGCAGCTTGGTTGTAGAAACCTACGAGCAGTACTTC. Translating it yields CASSLVVETYEQYF.

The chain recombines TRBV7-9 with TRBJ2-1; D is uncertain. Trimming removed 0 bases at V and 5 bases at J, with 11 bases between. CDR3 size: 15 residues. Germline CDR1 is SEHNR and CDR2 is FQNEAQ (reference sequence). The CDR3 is CASSLALIPDNEQFF. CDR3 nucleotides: TGTGCCAGCAGCTTAGCATTAATACCGGACAATGAGCAGTTCTTC.

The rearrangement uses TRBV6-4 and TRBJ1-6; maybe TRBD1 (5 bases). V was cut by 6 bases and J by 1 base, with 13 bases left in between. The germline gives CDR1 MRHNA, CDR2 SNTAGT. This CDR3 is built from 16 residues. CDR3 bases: TGTGCCAGCAGGGACACCTTCTCGTCCTATAATTCACCCCTCCACTTT. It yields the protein CASRDTFSSYNSPLHF.

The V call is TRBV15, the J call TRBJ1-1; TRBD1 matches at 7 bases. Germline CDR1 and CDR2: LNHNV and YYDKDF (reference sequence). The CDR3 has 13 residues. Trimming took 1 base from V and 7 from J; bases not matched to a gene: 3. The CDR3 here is CATSRVGGGEAFF. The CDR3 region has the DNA TGTGCCACCAGCAGAGTAGGGGGCGGTGAAGCTTTCTTT. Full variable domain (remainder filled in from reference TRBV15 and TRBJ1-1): DAMVIQNPRYQVTQFGKPVTLSCSQTLNHNVMYWYQQKSSQAPKLLFHYYDKDFNNEADTPDNFQSRRPNTSFCFLDIRSPGLGDTAMYLCATSRVGGGEAFFGQGTRLTVV.

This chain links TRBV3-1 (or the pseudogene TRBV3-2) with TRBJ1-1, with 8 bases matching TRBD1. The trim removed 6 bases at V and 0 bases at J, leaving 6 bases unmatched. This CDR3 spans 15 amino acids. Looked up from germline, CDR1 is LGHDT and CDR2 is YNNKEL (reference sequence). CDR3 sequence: CASRTGGSMNTEAFF. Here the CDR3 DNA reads TGTGCCAGCAGAACAGGGGGGTCCATGAACACTGAAGCTTTCTTT.

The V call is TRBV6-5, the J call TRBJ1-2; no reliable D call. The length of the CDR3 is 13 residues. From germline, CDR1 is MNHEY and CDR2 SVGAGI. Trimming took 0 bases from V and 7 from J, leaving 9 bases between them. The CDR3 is CASSYSLHGGYTF. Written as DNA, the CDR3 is TGTGCCAGCAGTTACTCCTTACATGGTGGCTACACCTTC.

CDR3: CASSSTGGWWFF. CDR3 sequence (DNA): TGTGCCAGCTCATCCACAGGGGGTTGGTGGTTCTTC. V is TRBV18 and J is TRBJ2-1; 8 positions match TRBD1. Per germline, CDR1 KGHSH and CDR2 LQKENI. V shed 5 bases, J shed 15 bases, and the junction held 9 bases outside the gene matches. The CDR3 has 12 residues.

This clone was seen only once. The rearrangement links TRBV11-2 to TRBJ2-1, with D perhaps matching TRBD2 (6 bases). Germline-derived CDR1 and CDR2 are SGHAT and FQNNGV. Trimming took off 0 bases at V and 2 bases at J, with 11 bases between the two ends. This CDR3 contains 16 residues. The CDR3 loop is CASSLELAPPYNEQFF. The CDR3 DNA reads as TGTGCCAGCAGCTTAGAACTAGCTCCCCCCTACAATGAGCAGTTCTTC.

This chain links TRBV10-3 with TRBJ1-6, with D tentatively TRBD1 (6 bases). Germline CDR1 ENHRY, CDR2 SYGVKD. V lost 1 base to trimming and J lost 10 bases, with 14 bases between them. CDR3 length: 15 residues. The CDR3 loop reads CAISEFPGEVSPLHF. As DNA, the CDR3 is TGTGCCATCAGTGAGTTTCCAGGGGAGGTGTCACCCCTCCACTTT.

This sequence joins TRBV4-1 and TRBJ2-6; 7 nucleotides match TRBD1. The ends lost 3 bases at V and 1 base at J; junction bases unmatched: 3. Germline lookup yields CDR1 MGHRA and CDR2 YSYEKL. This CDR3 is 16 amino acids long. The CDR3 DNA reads TGCGCCAGCAGCCAGATGGACAGGTCTGGGGCCAACGTCCTGACTTTC. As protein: CASSQMDRSGANVLTF.

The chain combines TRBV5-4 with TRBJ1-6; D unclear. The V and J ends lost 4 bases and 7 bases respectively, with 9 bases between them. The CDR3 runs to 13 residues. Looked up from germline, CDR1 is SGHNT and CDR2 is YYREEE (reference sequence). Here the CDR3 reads CASSPETNSPLHF. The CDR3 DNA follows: TGTGCCAGCAGCCCGGAGACCAATTCACCCCTCCACTTT.

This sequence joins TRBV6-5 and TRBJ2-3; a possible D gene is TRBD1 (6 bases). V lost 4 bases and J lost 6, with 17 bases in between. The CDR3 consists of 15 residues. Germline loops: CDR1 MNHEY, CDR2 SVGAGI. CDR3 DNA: TGTGCCAGCAGTTTCGGGGTCGCAGGGGCTGATACGCAGTATTTT. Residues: CASSFGVAGADTQYF.

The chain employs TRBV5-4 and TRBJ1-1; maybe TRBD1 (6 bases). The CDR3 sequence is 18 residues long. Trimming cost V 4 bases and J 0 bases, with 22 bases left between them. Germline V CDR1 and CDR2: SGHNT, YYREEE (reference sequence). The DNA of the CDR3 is TGTGCCAGCAGCCCCGGCGGGGGCCTTTCGGGCATGAACACTGAAGCTTTCTTT. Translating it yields CASSPGGGLSGMNTEAFF.

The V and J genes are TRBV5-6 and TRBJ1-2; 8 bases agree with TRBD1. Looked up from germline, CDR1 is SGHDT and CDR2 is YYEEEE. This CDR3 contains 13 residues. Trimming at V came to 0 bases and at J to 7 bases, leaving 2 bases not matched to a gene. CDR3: CASSLDRGGGYTF. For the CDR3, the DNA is TGTGCCAGCAGCTTGGACAGGGGGGGTGGCTACACCTTC.

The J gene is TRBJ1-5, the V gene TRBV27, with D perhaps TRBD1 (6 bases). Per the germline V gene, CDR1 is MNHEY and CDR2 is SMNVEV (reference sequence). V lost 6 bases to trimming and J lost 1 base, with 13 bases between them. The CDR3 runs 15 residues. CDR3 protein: CASREDSLSNQPQHF. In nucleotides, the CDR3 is TGTGCCAGCAGGGAGGACAGTCTGAGCAATCAGCCCCAGCATTTT.

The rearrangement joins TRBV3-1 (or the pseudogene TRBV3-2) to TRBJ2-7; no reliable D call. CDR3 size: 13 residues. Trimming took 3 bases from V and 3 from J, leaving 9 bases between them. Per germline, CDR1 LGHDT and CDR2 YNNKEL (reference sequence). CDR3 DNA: TGTGCCAGCAGCCAGTCCGATAGCTACGAGCAGTACTTC. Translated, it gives CASSQSDSYEQYF.

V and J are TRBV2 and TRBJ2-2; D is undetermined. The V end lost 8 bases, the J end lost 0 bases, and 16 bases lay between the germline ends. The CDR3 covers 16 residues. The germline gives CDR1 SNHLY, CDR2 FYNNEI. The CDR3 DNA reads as TGTGCCAGCTGTCCTTTCGGTGCCTCGAACACCGGGGAGCTGTTTTTT. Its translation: CASCPFGASNTGELFF. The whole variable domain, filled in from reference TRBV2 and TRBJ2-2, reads EPEVTQTPSHQVTQMGQEVILRCVPISNHLYFYWYRQILGQKVEFLVSFYNNEISEKSEIFDDQFSVERPDGSNFTLKIRSTKLEDSAMYFCASCPFGASNTGELFFGEGSRLTVL.

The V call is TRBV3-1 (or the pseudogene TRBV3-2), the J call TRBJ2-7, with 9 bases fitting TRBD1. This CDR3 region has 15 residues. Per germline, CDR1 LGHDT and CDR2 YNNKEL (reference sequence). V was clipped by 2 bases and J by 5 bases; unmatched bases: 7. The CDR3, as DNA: TGTGCCAGCAGCCAAAGGGGGACAGGGCAACACGAGCAGTACTTC. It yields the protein CASSQRGTGQHEQYF.